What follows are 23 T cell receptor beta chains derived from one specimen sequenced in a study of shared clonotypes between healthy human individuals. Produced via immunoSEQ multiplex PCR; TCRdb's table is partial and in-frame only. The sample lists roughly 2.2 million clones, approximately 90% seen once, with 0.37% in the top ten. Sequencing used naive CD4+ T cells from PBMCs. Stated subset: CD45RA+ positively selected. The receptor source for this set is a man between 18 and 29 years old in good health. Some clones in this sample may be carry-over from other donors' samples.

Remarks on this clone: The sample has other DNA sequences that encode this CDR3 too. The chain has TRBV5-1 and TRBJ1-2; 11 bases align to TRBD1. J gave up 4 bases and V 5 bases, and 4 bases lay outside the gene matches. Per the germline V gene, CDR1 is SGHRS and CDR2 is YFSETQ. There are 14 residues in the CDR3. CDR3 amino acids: CASRSGTGGYGYTF. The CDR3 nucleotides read TGCGCCAGCAGGTCCGGGACAGGGGGCTATGGCTACACCTTC.

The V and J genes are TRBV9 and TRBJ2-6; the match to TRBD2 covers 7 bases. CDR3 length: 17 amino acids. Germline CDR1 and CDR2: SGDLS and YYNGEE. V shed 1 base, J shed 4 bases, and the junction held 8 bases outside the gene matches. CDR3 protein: CASSVNPGGTGANVLTF. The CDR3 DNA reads TGTGCCAGCAGCGTAAACCCGGGGGGAACGGGGGCCAACGTCCTGACTTTC.

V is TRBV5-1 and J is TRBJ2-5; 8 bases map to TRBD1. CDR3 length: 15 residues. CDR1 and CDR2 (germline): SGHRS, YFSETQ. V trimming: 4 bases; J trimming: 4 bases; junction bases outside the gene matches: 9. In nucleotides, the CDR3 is TGCGCCAGCAGCCACCCTATTGGACAGGGAGAGACCCAGTACTTC. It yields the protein CASSHPIGQGETQYF. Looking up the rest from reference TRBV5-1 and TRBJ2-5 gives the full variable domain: KAGVTQTPRYLIKTRGQQVTLSCSPISGHRSVSWYQQTPGQGLQFLFEYFSETQRNKGNFPGRFSGRQFSNSRSEMNVSTLELGDSALYLCASSHPIGQGETQYFGPGTRLLVL.

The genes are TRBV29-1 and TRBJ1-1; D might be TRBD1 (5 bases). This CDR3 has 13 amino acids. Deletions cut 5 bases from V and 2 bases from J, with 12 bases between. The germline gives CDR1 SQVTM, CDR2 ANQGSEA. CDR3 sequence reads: CSVLGRLNTEAFF. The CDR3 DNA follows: TGCAGCGTTCTGGGGCGCTTAAACACTGAAGCTTTCTTT.

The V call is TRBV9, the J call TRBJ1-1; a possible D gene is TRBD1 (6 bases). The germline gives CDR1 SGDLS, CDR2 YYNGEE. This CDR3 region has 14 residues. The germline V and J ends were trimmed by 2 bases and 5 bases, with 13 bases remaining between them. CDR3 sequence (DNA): TGTGCCAGCAGCGTCTCCGGGACAAGTACTGAAGCTTTCTTT. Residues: CASSVSGTSTEAFF.

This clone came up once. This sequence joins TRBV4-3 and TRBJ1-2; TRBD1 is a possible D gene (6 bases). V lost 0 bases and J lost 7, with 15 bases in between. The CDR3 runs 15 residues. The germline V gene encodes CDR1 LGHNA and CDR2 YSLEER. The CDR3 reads CASSQDGRGWGGYTF. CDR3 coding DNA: TGCGCCAGCAGCCAAGATGGCAGGGGCTGGGGTGGCTACACCTTC.

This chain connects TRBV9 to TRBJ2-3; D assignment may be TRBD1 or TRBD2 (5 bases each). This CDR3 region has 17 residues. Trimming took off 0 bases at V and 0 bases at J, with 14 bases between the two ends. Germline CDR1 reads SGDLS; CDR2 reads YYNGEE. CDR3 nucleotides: TGTGCCAGCAGCGTAGGGGGGAGTAGTTTCAGCACAGATACGCAGTATTTT. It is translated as CASSVGGSSFSTDTQYF.

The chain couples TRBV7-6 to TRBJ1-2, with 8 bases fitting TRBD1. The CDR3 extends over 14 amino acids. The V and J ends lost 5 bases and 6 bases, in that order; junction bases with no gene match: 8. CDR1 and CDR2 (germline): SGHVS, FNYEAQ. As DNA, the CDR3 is TGTGCCAGCAGCCCAAAACAGGGGGGGAATGGCTACACCTTC. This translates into CASSPKQGGNGYTF.

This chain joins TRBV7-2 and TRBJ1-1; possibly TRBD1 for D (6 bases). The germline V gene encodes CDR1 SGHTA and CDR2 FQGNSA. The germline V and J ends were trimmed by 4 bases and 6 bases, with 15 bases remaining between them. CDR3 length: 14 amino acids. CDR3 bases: TGTGCCAGCAGCTCAAAGGGGGGGAGGTCTGAAGCTTTCTTT. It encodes CASSSKGGRSEAFF.

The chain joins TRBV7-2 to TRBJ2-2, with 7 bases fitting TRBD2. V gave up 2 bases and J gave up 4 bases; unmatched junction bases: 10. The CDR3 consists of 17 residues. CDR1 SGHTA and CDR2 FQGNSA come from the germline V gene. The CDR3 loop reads CASSLLSAGVGTGELFF. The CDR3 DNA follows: TGTGCCAGCAGCTTACTTTCGGCGGGAGTCGGCACCGGGGAGCTGTTTTTT.

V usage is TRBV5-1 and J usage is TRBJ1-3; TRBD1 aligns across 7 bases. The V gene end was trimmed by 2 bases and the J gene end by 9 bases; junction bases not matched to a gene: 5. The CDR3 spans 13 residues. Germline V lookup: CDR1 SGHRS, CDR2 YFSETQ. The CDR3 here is CASSLQGQGTIYF. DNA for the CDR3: TGCGCCAGCAGCTTACAGGGGCAGGGCACCATATATTTT.

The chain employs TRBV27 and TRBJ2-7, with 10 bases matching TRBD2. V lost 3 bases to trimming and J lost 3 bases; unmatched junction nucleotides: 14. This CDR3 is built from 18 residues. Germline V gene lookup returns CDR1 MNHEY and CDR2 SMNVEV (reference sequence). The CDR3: CASSFAPGRSGRDYEQYF. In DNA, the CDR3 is TGTGCCAGCAGTTTCGCACCCGGGCGAAGCGGGAGGGACTACGAGCAGTACTTC.

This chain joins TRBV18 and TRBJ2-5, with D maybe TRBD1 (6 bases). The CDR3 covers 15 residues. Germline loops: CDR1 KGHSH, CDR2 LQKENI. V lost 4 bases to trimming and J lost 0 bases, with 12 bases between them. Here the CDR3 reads CASSLQGQYQETQYF. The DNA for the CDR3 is TGTGCCAGCTCACTTCAAGGACAGTACCAAGAGACCCAGTACTTC.

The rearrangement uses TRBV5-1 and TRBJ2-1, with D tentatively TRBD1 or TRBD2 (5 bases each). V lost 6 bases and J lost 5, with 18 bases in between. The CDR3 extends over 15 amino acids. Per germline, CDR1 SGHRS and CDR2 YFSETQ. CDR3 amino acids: CASTPGTQIHNEQFF. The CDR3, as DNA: TGCGCCAGCACGCCCGGGACCCAAATACACAATGAGCAGTTCTTC.

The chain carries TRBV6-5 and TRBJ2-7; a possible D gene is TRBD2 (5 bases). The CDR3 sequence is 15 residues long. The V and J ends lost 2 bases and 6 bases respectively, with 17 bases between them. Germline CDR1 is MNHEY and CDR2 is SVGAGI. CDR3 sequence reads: CASSYPTGNKVEQYF. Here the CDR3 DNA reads TGTGCCAGCAGTTACCCGACCGGGAATAAGGTCGAGCAGTACTTC.

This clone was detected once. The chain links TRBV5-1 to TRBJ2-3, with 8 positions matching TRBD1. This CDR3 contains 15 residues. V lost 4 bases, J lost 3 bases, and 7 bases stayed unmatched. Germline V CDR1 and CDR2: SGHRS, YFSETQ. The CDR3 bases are TGCGCCAGCAGCGGACCGACAGGGGTTACAGATACGCAGTATTTT. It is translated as CASSGPTGVTDTQYF. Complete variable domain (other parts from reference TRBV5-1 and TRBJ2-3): KAGVTQTPRYLIKTRGQQVTLSCSPISGHRSVSWYQQTPGQGLQFLFEYFSETQRNKGNFPGRFSGRQFSNSRSEMNVSTLELGDSALYLCASSGPTGVTDTQYFGPGTRLTVL.

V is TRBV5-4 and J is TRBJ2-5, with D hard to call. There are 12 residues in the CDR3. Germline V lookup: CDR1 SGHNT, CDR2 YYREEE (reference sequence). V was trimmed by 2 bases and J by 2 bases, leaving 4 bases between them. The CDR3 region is CASSFLQETQYF. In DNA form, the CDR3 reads TGTGCCAGCAGCTTTTTACAAGAGACCCAGTACTTC.

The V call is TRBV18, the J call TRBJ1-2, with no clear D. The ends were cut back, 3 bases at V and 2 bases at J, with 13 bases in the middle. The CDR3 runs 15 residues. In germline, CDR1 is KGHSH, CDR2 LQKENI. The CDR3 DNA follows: TGTGCCAGCTCACCCCTACAGACCGACAACTATGGCTACACCTTC. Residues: CASSPLQTDNYGYTF.

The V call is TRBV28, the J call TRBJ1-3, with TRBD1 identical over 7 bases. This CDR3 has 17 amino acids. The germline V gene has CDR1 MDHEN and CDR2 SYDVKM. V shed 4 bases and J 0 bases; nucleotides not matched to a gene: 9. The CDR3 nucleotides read TGTGCCAGCAGTTCGGGACAGAGATATAGCTCTGGAAACACCATATATTTT. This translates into CASSSGQRYSSGNTIYF. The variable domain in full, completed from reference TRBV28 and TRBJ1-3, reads DVKVTQSSRYLVKRTGEKVFLECVQDMDHENMFWYRQDPGLGLRLIYFSYDVKMKEKGDIPEGYSVSREKKERFSLILESASTNQTSMYLCASSSGQRYSSGNTIYFGEGSWLTVV.

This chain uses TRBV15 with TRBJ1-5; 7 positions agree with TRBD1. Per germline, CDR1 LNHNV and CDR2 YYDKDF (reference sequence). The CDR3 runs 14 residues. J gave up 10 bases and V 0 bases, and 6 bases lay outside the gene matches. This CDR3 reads CATSREDRFQPQHF. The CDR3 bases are TGTGCCACCAGCAGAGAGGACAGGTTCCAACCCCAGCATTTT.

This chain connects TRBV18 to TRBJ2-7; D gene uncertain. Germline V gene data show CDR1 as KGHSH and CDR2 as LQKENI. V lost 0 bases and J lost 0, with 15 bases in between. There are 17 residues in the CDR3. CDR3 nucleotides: TGTGCCAGCTCACCACCGGCAGAGACTTTTGACTCCTACGAGCAGTACTTC. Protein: CASSPPAETFDSYEQYF. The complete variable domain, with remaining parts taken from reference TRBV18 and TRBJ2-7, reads NAGVMQNPRHLVRRRGQEARLRCSPMKGHSHVYWYRQLPEEGLKFMVYLQKENIIDESGMPKERFSAEFPKEGPSILRIQQVVRGDSAAYFCASSPPAETFDSYEQYFGPGTRLTVT.

CDR3: CASSVSTSVVETQYF. Written as DNA, the CDR3 is TGTGCCAGCAGCGTATCGACTAGCGTCGTGGAGACCCAGTACTTC. V gene TRBV9 combines with J gene TRBJ2-5; the match to TRBD2 covers 8 bases. CDR3 length: 15 amino acids. Germline V CDR1 and CDR2: SGDLS, YYNGEE. After removal of 1 base from V and 5 bases from J, the junction contained 7 bases not matched to a gene.

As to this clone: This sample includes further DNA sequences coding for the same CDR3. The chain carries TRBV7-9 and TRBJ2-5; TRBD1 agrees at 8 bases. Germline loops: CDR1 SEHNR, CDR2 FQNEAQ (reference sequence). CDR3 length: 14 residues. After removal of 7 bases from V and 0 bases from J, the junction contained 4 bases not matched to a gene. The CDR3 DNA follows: TGTGCCAGCACCCCAGGGGGCGACCAAGAGACCCAGTACTTC. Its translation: CASTPGGDQETQYF.